A single sample is the source of the 15 T cell receptor beta chains below, sequenced in a study of T cells in tuberculosis (dated by TCRdb to the late 2010s). Library preparation was by the immunoSEQ multiplex PCR assay. This is the immuneACCESS table as TCRdb keeps it, with only in-frame sequences that have V and J called. A part of the clones is gone; compared with another copy, unresolved V genes explain less than half, and the rest is unexplained. The sample includes around 45,000 clones, with around 94% observed a single time. The top ten constitute roughly 2% of the sample. Source material: PBMCs. Receptors were obtained from a donor aged 10-29 years with latent tuberculosis or without tuberculosis infection. Some clones in this sample may be carry-over from other donors' samples.

This chain links TRBV4-1 with TRBJ1-4, with D maybe TRBD1 (5 bases). The CDR3 loop spans 15 amino acids. V dropped 1 base and J dropped 4 bases, with 10 bases sitting between them. In germline, CDR1 is MGHRA, CDR2 YSYEKL. The CDR3 spells CASSQATASNEKLFF. CDR3 DNA sequence: TGCGCCAGCAGCCAAGCGACAGCCAGTAATGAAAAACTGTTTTTT.

The chain uses TRBV4-1 and TRBJ1-2, with 9 positions matching TRBD1. The CDR3 consists of 16 residues. The ends lost 1 base at V and 6 bases at J; junction bases unmatched: 9. Germline V gene data show CDR1 as MGHRA and CDR2 as YSYEKL. The CDR3 nucleotides read TGCGCCAGCAGCCAAGGTATCGGGACAGGGTCCGATGGCTACACCTTC. Translating it yields CASSQGIGTGSDGYTF.

The CDR3 protein is CASSLLAEVGETQYF. For the CDR3, the DNA is TGTGCCAGCAGTTTATTAGCCGAGGTCGGCGAGACCCAGTACTTC. V gene TRBV28 combines with J gene TRBJ2-5; D not certain. The length of the CDR3 is 15 residues. Trimming cost V 1 base and J 5 bases, with 14 bases left between them. Germline CDR1 is MDHEN and CDR2 is SYDVKM.

The chain links TRBV27 to TRBJ1-1, with TRBD1 identical over 7 bases. Germline CDR1 is MNHEY and CDR2 is SMNVEV (reference sequence). This CDR3 has 14 amino acids. V lost 5 bases to trimming and J lost 4 bases; unmatched junction nucleotides: 7. CDR3 residues: CASSVDRVSTEAFF. CDR3 DNA sequence: TGTGCCAGCAGTGTCGACAGGGTGAGCACTGAAGCTTTCTTT.

This rearrangement joins TRBV4-1 to TRBJ2-3; the D gene is possibly TRBD2 (5 bases). The CDR3 is made up of 11 amino acids. V lost 1 base and J 9 bases, leaving 5 bases between the germline ends. In germline, CDR1 is MGHRA, CDR2 YSYEKL. The CDR3 coding sequence is TGCGCCAGCAGCCAAGCGGGGACGCAGTATTTT. It is translated as CASSQAGTQYF.

The J gene is TRBJ2-1, the V gene TRBV28; 8 bases line up with TRBD2. CDR3 length: 17 amino acids. Germline trimming cut 3 bases from V and 5 bases from J; bases unmatched to any gene: 12. The germline V gene has CDR1 MDHEN and CDR2 SYDVKM. The CDR3 DNA follows: TGTGCCAGCAGTTTTGTCGCTAGCGGGTATATTAACAATGAGCAGTTCTTC. It codes for CASSFVASGYINNEQFF.

The chain links TRBV11-3 to TRBJ2-1; 7 bases agree with TRBD2. Germline V gene sequence: CDR1 SGHNT, CDR2 YENEEA. The CDR3 has 16 residues. The J segment lost 5 bases and the V segment lost 3 bases, leaving 10 bases of the junction unmatched. The CDR3 DNA sequence: TGTGCCAGCAGCTTGGGTCCGGGACTACTCAACAATGAGCAGTTCTTC. It translates to CASSLGPGLLNNEQFF.

The chain links TRBV5-1 to TRBJ2-2; no firm D call. The length of the CDR3 is 12 residues. Germline-derived CDR1 and CDR2 are SGHRS and YFSETQ. The germline V and J ends were trimmed by 0 bases and 7 bases, with 4 bases remaining between them. The CDR3 spells CASSLAGGELFF. The CDR3 bases are TGCGCCAGCAGCTTGGCCGGCGGGGAGCTGTTTTTT.

The chain uses TRBV5-6 and TRBJ1-2, with 10 bases fitting TRBD1. The CDR3 has 17 residues. J gave up 6 bases and V 6 bases, and 17 bases lay outside the gene matches. Germline V gives CDR1 SGHDT, CDR2 YYEEEE. CDR3 region: CASNLLGQGMSIDGYTF. In DNA form, the CDR3 reads TGTGCCAGCAATTTGCTGGGACAGGGGATGTCTATCGATGGCTACACCTTC.

The J gene is TRBJ2-7, the V gene TRBV28; 13 bases match TRBD2. Trimming took 3 bases from V and 6 from J; bases not matched to a gene: 5. The germline V gene has CDR1 MDHEN and CDR2 SYDVKM. CDR3 size: 15 residues. CDR3 protein: CASSLVLAGGFEQYF. The CDR3 DNA follows: TGTGCCAGCAGTTTGGTACTAGCGGGAGGGTTCGAGCAGTACTTC.

This clone appeared a single time. The J gene is TRBJ2-7, the V gene TRBV30; 7 bases are shared with TRBD1. Germline V gene sequence: CDR1 GTSNPN, CDR2 SVGIG (reference sequence). V shed 3 bases and J 2 bases; nucleotides not matched to a gene: 4. This CDR3 is 13 amino acids long. CDR3 coding DNA: TGTGCCTGGAGCCGGACAGGACCCTACGAGCAGTACTTC. Encoded protein: CAWSRTGPYEQYF. The full variable domain, its missing parts supplied by reference TRBV30 and TRBJ2-7, is SQTIHQWPATLVQPVGSPLSLECTVEGTSNPNLYWYRQAAGRGLQLLFYSVGIGQISSEVPQNLSASRPQDRQFILSSKKLLLSDSGFYLCAWSRTGPYEQYFGPGTRLTVT.

The chain is built from TRBV4-3 and TRBJ2-2; 9 nucleotides align to TRBD2. The V segment lost 3 bases and the J segment 2 bases; nucleotides outside the gene matches: 22. In germline, CDR1 is LGHNA, CDR2 YSLEER. There are 22 residues in the CDR3. The CDR3 DNA sequence: TGCGCCAGCAGCCATAAGTCATCGGGCCTAGCGGGACCCCCAGAAAACACCGGGGAGCTGTTTTTT. Translated: CASSHKSSGLAGPPENTGELFF.

The chain joins TRBV29-1 to TRBJ2-7, with 9 positions matching TRBD2. The length of the CDR3 is 14 residues. The trim removed 3 bases at V and 1 base at J, leaving 4 bases unmatched. Per the germline V gene, CDR1 is SQVTM and CDR2 is ANQGSEA. This chain's CDR3 is CSVEGAGGSYEQYF. Written as DNA, the CDR3 is TGCAGCGTTGAGGGAGCGGGAGGATCCTACGAGCAGTACTTC.

The gene calls are TRBV7-2 and TRBJ2-7, with D unclear. This CDR3 contains 12 residues. Trimming stripped 5 bases from V and 1 base from J, with 6 bases between. In germline, CDR1 is SGHTA, CDR2 FQGNSA. CDR3 loop: CASSPKSYEQYF. In DNA form, the CDR3 reads TGTGCCAGCAGCCCAAAATCCTACGAGCAGTACTTC.

The chain joins TRBV29-1 to TRBJ2-1; 9 bases agree with TRBD2. Germline CDR1 SQVTM, CDR2 ANQGSEA. The CDR3 has 20 residues. V gave up 1 base and J gave up 6 bases; unmatched junction bases: 22. CDR3: CSVEGTPNVGGRALGNEQFF. The CDR3 region has the DNA TGCAGCGTTGAAGGGACACCCAATGTGGGCGGGAGGGCCTTGGGCAATGAGCAGTTCTTC.